This T cell receptor (beta chain) derives from a study of blood T cell repertoires in COVID-19. In the original analysis: By means of reference gene primer amplification, nucleated cell counts were estimated. Sequencing used immunoSEQ multiplex PCR; TCRdb keeps in-frame clones, though not all of them. Clone size and the V and J calls come from that table; the DNA yielded D and trimming. Here the sample spans roughly 250,000 clones, about 80% being singletons. Patients from Seattle were sampled longitudinally, starting during active infection. This CDR3 contains 16 residues. V was clipped by 3 bases and J by 6 bases; unmatched bases: 5. Germline assignment: CDR1 ENHRY and CDR2 SYGVKD.

The sequence came from a person aged 65-85 years with COVID-19, enrolled during active disease. The sequenced sample consisted of peripheral blood. The chain is built from TRBV10-3 and TRBJ2-3; 14 positions match TRBD2. This CDR3 reads CAISDPGLAGADTQYF. The CDR3 DNA follows: TGTGCCATCAGTGACCCGGGACTAGCGGGAGCGGATACGCAGTATTTT.